This T cell receptor beta chain was captured in a study of T cells after yellow fever vaccination. Study-level points and caveats: Post-booster reappearance was seen for most primary-vaccination clones (about 96% CD4, 88% CD8). Some clonotypes were seen in both the CD4 and the CD8 compartments. These made up a small share and likely arose from convergent recombination.

Synthesis of TCR cDNA relied on 5'RACE template switching, which attached a universal primer site and UMIs. A single record per CDR3 protein comes from TCRdb applying MiXCR to the 5' RACE reads. The repertoire holds 350,000 to 450,000 distinct CDR3 sequences, 18% seen once, with 15% to 20% in the top ten. With regard to this clonotype: What it recognizes is unknown.

The CDR3 sequence is 13 residues long. CDR1 and CDR2 (germline): MNHEY, SMNVEV (reference sequence). Deletions cut 2 bases from V and 5 bases from J, with 9 bases between. The receptor was derived from a man younger than 35 who received the YFV17D yellow fever vaccine. The sequencing here drew on PBMCs, taken before the yellow fever booster vaccination. This rearrangement joins TRBV27 to TRBJ2-5; D remains unclear. The CDR3 region has the DNA TGTGCCAGCAGTTTAGGACCCACTGAGACCCAGTACTTC. It encodes CASSLGPTETQYF.